The clone carrying this T cell receptor (beta chain) was seen only a few times. Its antigen is not known. An Oncomine TCR Beta short-read assay was used to sequence the DNA from cultured CD4+ T cells. TCRdb ran MiXCR on the PCR reads and lists one entry per CDR3 protein. In the table there are more than 15,000 distinct CDR3 sequences, approximately 40% of which are singletons. Treatment of the sample: 10-day PBMC culture with coronavirus spike peptide pools or control peptides (ViraFEST assay). Positive SARS-CoV-2 PCR tests in convalescent patients dated from March to December 2020, pre-Alpha, Beta and Delta. The germline V gene encodes CDR1 DFQATT and CDR2 SNEGSKA (reference sequence). V gave up 7 bases and J gave up 7 bases, with 11 bases separating them. The CDR3 has 11 amino acids. This record belongs to a study of vaccination and CD4 T cells after COVID-19. Study-level information: For post-vaccine samples, collection took place a median roughly 72 days after dose two, ranging from 14 to 241. The stimulating agents, overlapping spike peptides, came from SARS-CoV-2, HCoV-NL63, HCoV-OC43 and HCoV-229E.

Overall study results and limits: Rising from around 19 to 38, the median of SARS-CoV-2-reactive clonotypes did not change significantly.

The TCR originated in a human donor who had recovered from COVID-19. The sequencing used CD4+ T cells from blood, cultured in vitro, collected after SARS-CoV-2 vaccination. The chain links TRBV20-1 to TRBJ2-1; D possibly corresponds to TRBD2 (6 bases). The CDR3 DNA reads TGCAGTGTGGAGGGGCCAAATGAGCAGTTCTTC. The encoded protein is CSVEGPNEQFF.